The clone carrying this T cell receptor beta chain occurred a few times. The V and J ends lost 8 bases and 3 bases respectively, with 10 bases between them. Germline V gene data show CDR1 as MDHEN and CDR2 as SYDVKM. CDR3 length equals 12 residues. PCR amplification relied on 60 Vbeta primers (plus 13 Jbeta primers). Sequenced by immunoSEQ multiplex PCR; TCRdb stores in-frame clones only, minus some. The top ten hold 4.5% to 5% of the sample, which has about 100,000 clones, around 68% seen once. This specimen comes from a study of cytomegalovirus exposure and HLA in healthy donors. Sequenced material: PBMCs. The receptor was isolated from a human donor in good health. The V and J genes are TRBV28 and TRBJ2-5; no clear D gene. The DNA for the CDR3 is TGTGCCAGCCCGTCCCGGGAAGAGACCCAGTACTTC. This codes for CASPSREETQYF.